This is a list of T cell receptor beta chains from one sample in a study of cytomegalovirus exposure and HLA in healthy donors. TCRdb's copy holds only in-frame clones and misses some; the assay was immunoSEQ multiplex PCR. The repertoire has 150,000 to 200,000 clones, more than 65% of them found once; the top ten carry 6.4%. Sequencing was performed on PBMCs. The origin of the receptors is a man over 45 in good health and CMV-seropositive. Each CDR3 is given without its conserved first and last residue.

V	J	CDR3
TRBV7-2	TRBJ2-1	ASSRGLGLAKLNEQF
TRBV7-9	TRBJ1-4	ASSSGTGNKEKLF
TRBV7-2	TRBJ1-2	ASSYRNRVHGYT
TRBV6-1	TRBJ2-2	ASSEVAVGVRTGELF
TRBV28	TRBJ1-3	ASSLRRNTIY
TRBV7-3	TRBJ2-3	ASSLLAGSDTQY
TRBV2	TRBJ1-1	ASEGNRNTEAF
TRBV19	TRBJ1-1	ASSLRSLLREAF
TRBV6-5	TRBJ2-6	ASSQSGLGANVLT
TRBV23-1	TRBJ1-1	ASTPTEGGRVNTEAF
TRBV6-6	TRBJ2-5	ASSYLGSDQETQY
TRBV5-1	TRBJ2-7	ASSPTSGGFREQY
TRBV5-1	TRBJ2-1	ASSLAPGSSYNEQF
TRBV5-5	TRBJ1-5	ASSLDREQPQH
TRBV2	TRBJ1-4	ASSVRGGEKLF
TRBV6-5	TRBJ1-5	ASRPNDGWNQPQH
TRBV29-1	TRBJ2-3	SVVLAGGGDTQY
TRBV7-6	TRBJ2-6	ASSARQGSTGANVLT
TRBV19	TRBJ2-1	ASSISTGGNEQF
TRBV27	TRBJ1-4	ASSLNWQVGLPNEKLF
TRBV4-2	TRBJ1-1	ASSQPDMNTEAF
TRBV7-9	TRBJ2-5	ASRAIAGRGETQY
TRBV30	TRBJ1-1	AWSVGGGTEFF
TRBV7-8	TRBJ2-1	ASSLPRRLAGKGNEQF
TRBV2	TRBJ2-2	ASSDPLGLNGELF
TRBV7-9	TRBJ2-5	SSSYGSNQETQY
TRBV19	TRBJ1-5	ASTKGALPEYQPQH
TRBV4-1	TRBJ2-7	ASSQVIQGSYEQY
TRBV27	TRBJ1-5	ASSLQGWNQPQH
TRBV4-1	TRBJ2-1	ASSQDPPSGSFYNEQF
TRBV5-4	TRBJ2-5	ASSPRDRGAETQY
TRBV15	TRBJ2-7	ATSRDRSYEQY
TRBV20-1	TRBJ2-4	SARGDAGLY
TRBV27	TRBJ1-5	ASSPERNQPQH
TRBV13	TRBJ2-1	ASSPYNEQF
TRBV30	TRBJ1-4	AWRGRGGAWEKLF